The 5 T cell receptor beta chains below all came from one sample that was sequenced in a study of esophageal squamous cell carcinoma under preoperative chemotherapy. Time point noted: after preoperative PTX-NDP chemotherapy. TCRdb reprocessed the PCR reads with MiXCR, giving one entry per CDR3 protein. Of 15,000 to 20,000 distinct CDR3 sequences in the sample, 46% were seen once. Sample acquisition took place from a patient given preoperative chemotherapy. The receptors stem from a human donor with esophageal squamous cell carcinoma. The donor label of this sample is uncertain.

The gene calls are TRBV7-6 and TRBJ2-2; D is possibly TRBD1 (5 bases). There are 17 residues in the CDR3. Germline CDR1 reads SGHVS; CDR2 reads FNYEAQ. The V gene lost 1 base and the J gene lost 6 bases, with 18 bases spanning the gap. The CDR3 spells CASSLDITRAHAGELFF. The CDR3 DNA sequence: TGTGCCAGCAGCTTAGATATAACCAGGGCACATGCCGGGGAGCTGTTTTTT. The variable domain in full, completed from reference TRBV7-6 and TRBJ2-2, reads GAGVSQSPRYKVTKRGQDVALRCDPISGHVSLYWYRQALGQGPEFLTYFNYEAQQDKSGLPNDRFSAERPEGSISTLTIQRTEQRDSAMYRCASSLDITRAHAGELFFGEGSRLTVL.

This clonotype was counted a few times. V and J are TRBV28 and TRBJ2-2; 7 positions agree with TRBD1. Unmatched junction bases numbered 7, after V lost 5 bases and J lost 4 bases. The CDR3 is 15 residues long. From germline, CDR1 is MDHEN and CDR2 SYDVKM. CDR3 DNA sequence: TGTGCCAGCAGTCCACAGGGGTCTTCCACCGGGGAGCTGTTTTTT. Encoded protein: CASSPQGSSTGELFF.

The CDR3 is CASSQEPRGIGEQYF. CDR3 coding DNA: TGCGCCAGCAGCCAAGAGCCGCGAGGGATCGGCGAGCAGTACTTC. The genes are TRBV4-1 and TRBJ2-7; D is perhaps TRBD2 (5 bases). The germline CDR1 and CDR2 sequences are MGHRA and YSYEKL. Trimming stripped 0 bases from V and 6 bases from J, with 15 bases between. The CDR3 runs 15 residues.

This clonotype turned up a few times. The chain recombines TRBV7-7 with TRBJ2-5, with D perhaps TRBD1 (8 bases). The length of the CDR3 is 17 residues. The germline V and J ends were trimmed by 5 bases and 11 bases, with 30 bases remaining between them. The germline CDR1 and CDR2 sequences are SSHAT and FNYEAQ (reference sequence). Here the CDR3 DNA reads TGTGCCAGCAGCCAGGGGGCGGGGGTGGACACCTACAATGAGCAGTACTTC. Amino acid sequence: CASSQGAGVDTYNEQYF. Full variable domain (rest looked up from reference TRBV7-7 and TRBJ2-5): GAGVSQSPRYKVTKRGQDVTLRCDPISSHATLYWYQQALGQGPEFLTYFNYEAQPDKSGLPSDRFSAERPEGSISTLTIQRTEQRDSAMYRCASSQGAGVDTYNEQYFGPGTRLLVL.

J is TRBJ2-1 and V is TRBV6-1; 10 bases are shared with TRBD2. Gene TRBJ2-7 matches the end of the DNA better, so the J call may be wrong. The CDR3 is 14 amino acids. Germline CDR1 MNHNS, CDR2 SASEGT. CDR3 DNA: TGTGCCAGCATGGAACTAGCGGGAAGGAATGAGCAGTACTTC. The encoded protein is CASMELAGRNEQYF.